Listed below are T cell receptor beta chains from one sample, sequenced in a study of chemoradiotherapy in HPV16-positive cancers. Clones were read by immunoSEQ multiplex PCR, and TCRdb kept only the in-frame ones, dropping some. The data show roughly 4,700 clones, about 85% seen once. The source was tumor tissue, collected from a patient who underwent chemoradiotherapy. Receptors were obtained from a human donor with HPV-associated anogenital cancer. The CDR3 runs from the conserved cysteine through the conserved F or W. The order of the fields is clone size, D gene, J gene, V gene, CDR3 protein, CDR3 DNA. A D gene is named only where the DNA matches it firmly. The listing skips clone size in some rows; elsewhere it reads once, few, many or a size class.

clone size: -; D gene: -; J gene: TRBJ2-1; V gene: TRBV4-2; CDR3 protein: CASSQDRAGDYEQFF; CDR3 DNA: TGTGCCAGCAGCCAAGATAGGGCCGGGGACTATGAGCAGTTCTTC
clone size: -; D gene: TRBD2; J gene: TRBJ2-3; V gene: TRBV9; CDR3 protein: CASSVGGRGPDTQYF; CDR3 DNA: TGTGCCAGCAGCGTGGGCGGGAGAGGCCCAGATACGCAGTATTTT
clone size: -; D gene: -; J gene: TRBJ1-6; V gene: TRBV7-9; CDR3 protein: CASSLITDSPLHF; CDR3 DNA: TGTGCCAGCAGCTTAATAACGGATTCACCCCTCCACTTT
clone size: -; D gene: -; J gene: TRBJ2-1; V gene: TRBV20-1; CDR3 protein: CSARGVGGQFF; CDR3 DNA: TGCAGTGCTAGGGGTGTGGGAGGGCAGTTCTTC
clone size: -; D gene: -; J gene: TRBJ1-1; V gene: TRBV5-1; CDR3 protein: CASSPKEGGNTEAFF; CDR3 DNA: TGCGCCAGCAGCCCGAAGGAGGGTGGGAACACTGAAGCTTTCTTT
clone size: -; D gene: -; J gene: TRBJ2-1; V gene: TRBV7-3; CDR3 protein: CASSLTQGPYNEQFF; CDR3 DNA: TGTGCCAGCAGCTTAACGCAGGGTCCCTACAATGAGCAGTTCTTC
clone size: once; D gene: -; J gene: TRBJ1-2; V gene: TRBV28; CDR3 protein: CASSLSPGNYGYTF; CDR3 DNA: TGTGCCAGCAGTTTATCACCGGGGAACTATGGCTACACCTTC
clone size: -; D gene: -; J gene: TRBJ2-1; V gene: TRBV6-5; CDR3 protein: CASSYSWQGNEQFF; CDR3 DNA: TGTGCCAGCAGTTACTCGTGGCAGGGCAATGAGCAGTTCTTC
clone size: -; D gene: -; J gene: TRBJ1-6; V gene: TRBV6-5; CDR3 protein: CASSLGLAPGSPLHF; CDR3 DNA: TGTGCCAGCAGCCTCGGGCTAGCCCCGGGTTCACCCCTCCACTTT
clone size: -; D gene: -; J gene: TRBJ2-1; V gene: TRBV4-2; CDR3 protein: CASSQGLGLSNEQFF; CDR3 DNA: TGTGCCAGCAGCCAAGGGTTGGGGCTTAGTAATGAGCAGTTCTTC
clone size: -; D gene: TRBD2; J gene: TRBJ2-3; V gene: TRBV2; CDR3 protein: CASRLAARGNTQYF; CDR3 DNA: TGTGCCAGCCGACTAGCGGCCCGCGGGAATACGCAGTATTTT
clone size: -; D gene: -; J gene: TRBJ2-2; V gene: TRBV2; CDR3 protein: CASSEHVGELFF; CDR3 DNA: TGTGCCAGCAGTGAACATGTCGGGGAGCTGTTTTTT
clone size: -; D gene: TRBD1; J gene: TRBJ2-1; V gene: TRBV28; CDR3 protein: CASSYTTGTGGIQQFF; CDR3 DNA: TGTGCCAGCAGTTATACTACGGGGACAGGGGGGATCCAGCAGTTCTTC
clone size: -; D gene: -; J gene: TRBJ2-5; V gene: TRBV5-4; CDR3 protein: CASSLVGAGVGETQYF; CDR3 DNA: TGTGCCAGCAGCTTGGTCGGGGCAGGCGTGGGAGAGACCCAGTACTTC
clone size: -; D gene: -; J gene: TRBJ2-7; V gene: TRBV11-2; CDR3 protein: CASSLESSDSYEQYF; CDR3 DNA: TGTGCCAGCAGCTTAGAGTCTAGCGACAGCTACGAGCAGTACTTC
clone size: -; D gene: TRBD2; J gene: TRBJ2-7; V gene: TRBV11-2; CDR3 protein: CASSLGLAGISAYEQYF; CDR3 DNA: TGTGCCAGCAGCTTGGGTCTAGCGGGGATCTCTGCCTACGAGCAGTACTTC
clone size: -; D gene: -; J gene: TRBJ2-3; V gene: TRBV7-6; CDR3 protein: CASSLLTDTQYF; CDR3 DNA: TGTGCCAGCAGCTTGTTGACAGATACGCAGTATTTT
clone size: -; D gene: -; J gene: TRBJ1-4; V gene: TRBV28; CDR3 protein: CASSSNLGKNEKLFF; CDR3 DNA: TGTGCCAGCAGTTCCAACCTGGGGAAGAATGAAAAACTGTTTTTT
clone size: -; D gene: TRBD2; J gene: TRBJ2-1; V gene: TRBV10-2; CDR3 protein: CASRYSGRAGIYNEQFF; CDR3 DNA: TGCGCCAGCAGGTATAGCGGGAGGGCCGGAATTTACAATGAGCAGTTCTTC
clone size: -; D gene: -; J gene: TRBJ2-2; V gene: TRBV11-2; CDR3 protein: CASSFRGQNTGELFF; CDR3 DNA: TGTGCCAGCAGCTTTCGCGGACAGAACACCGGGGAGCTGTTTTTT
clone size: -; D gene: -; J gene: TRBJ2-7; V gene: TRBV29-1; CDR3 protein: CSANLGPRESYEQYF; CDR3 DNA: TGCAGCGCAAATCTCGGGCCCCGGGAATCTTACGAGCAGTACTTC
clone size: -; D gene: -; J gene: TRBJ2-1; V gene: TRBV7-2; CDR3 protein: CASSFETGVYNEQFF; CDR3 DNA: TGTGCCAGCAGCTTTGAGACCGGGGTCTACAATGAGCAGTTCTTC
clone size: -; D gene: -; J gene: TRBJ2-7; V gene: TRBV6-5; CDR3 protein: CASSLGRGNEQYF; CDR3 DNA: TGTGCCAGCAGTTTGGGGAGAGGGAACGAGCAGTACTTC